This T cell receptor (beta chain) appears in the sequencing data of a study of blood T cells in healthy people across ages. Study results and caveats: Without sorted subsets, naive and antigen-experienced compartments could not be conclusively compared. Researchers report that TCR beta diversity correlated strongly with naive T cell percentage.

With regard to this clonotype: The target antigen is unknown.

Germline V gene sequence: CDR1 WNHNN, CDR2 SYGVQD (reference sequence). The CDR3 runs to 14 residues. Unmatched junction bases numbered 5, after V lost 6 bases and J lost 7 bases. Sample-barcoded 5' priming and a J-beta primer mix drove a second PCR of roughly 7 to 11 cycles. TCRdb re-derived calls from the 5' RACE reads in MiXCR, one entry per CDR3 protein. The sample lists 700,000 to 1,000,000 distinct CDR3 sequences; around 42% were seen once. Healthy Russian Caucasian donors spanned ages about 6 to 95 years. Roughly 10 milliliters of peripheral blood were drawn from each donor. This receptor was taken from a man between 60 and 70 years old in good health. Sequenced: blood. V is TRBV10-1 and J is TRBJ1-6; the match to TRBD1 covers 8 bases. The CDR3 reads CASSEDRANSPLHF. The CDR3 DNA reads as TGCGCCAGCAGCGAGGACAGGGCAAATTCACCCCTCCACTTT.